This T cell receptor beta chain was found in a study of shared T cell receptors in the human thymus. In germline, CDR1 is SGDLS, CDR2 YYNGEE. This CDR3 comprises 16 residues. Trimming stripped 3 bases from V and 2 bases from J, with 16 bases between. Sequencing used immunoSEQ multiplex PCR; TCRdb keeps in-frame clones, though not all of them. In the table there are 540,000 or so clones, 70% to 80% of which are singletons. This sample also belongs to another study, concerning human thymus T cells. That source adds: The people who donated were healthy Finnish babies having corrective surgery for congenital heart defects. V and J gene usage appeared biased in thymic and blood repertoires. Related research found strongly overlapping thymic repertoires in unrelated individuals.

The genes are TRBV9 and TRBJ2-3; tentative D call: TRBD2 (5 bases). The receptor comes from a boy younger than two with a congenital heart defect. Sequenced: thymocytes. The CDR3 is CASSGPLASDTDTQYF. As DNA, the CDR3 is TGTGCCAGCAGCGGCCCCTTAGCGTCTGACACAGATACGCAGTATTTT.